A selection of T cell receptor beta chains follows, all from one sample in a study of T cells in Graves' hyperthyroidism and ophthalmopathy. TCRdb recomputed calls from the multiplex PCR reads with MiXCR, one row per CDR3 protein. The sample carries about 720,000 distinct CDR3 sequences, under 20% recorded once. Material for sequencing was blood. Every receptor here comes from a woman aged 50 to 65 with Graves' hyperthyroidism that later progressed to Graves' ophthalmopathy. CDR3s include the opening cysteine and the closing phenylalanine or tryptophan. Fields, in order: V gene, clone size, J gene, D gene, CDR3 protein, CDR3 DNA. D genes are given only for firm matches. Rows may omit the clone size; those that give it use once, few, many or a size class.

>TRBV28|.|TRBJ1-1|.
CASRWGDPNTEAFF
TGTGCCAGCAGGTGGGGGGACCCGAACACTGAAGCTTTCTTT
>TRBV5-1|many|TRBJ1-1|.
CASSLVPQGGWNTEAFF
TGCGCCAGCAGCTTGGTTCCCCAGGGTGGTTGGAACACTGAAGCTTTCTTT
>TRBV5-6|.|TRBJ2-5|.
CASSTLNRDQETQYF
TGTGCCAGCAGCACACTCAACAGGGACCAAGAGACCCAGTACTTC
>TRBV4-1|.|TRBJ1-6|.
CASSQSPGQLYNSPLHF
TGCGCCAGCAGCCAAAGCCCGGGACAACTCTATAATTCACCCCTCCACTTT
>TRBV30|many|TRBJ1-3|TRBD1
CAWSPLVYRGSGNTIYF
TGTGCCTGGAGCCCGCTCGTATACAGGGGATCTGGAAACACCATATATTTT
>TRBV20-1|.|TRBJ2-2|TRBD2
CSAGGTSLNTGELFF
TGCAGTGCTGGAGGGACTAGCTTGAACACCGGGGAGCTGTTTTTT
>TRBV5-6|.|TRBJ1-1|.
CASRGSVDTEAFF
TGTGCCAGCCGCGGGTCGGTGGACACTGAAGCTTTCTTT
>TRBV12-3/TRBV12-4|few|TRBJ2-1|.
CASLSRSTYNEQFF
TGTGCCAGCTTATCCAGGTCAACCTACAATGAGCAGTTCTTC
>TRBV3-1|few|TRBJ1-2|.
CASSQVWKNYTF
TGTGCCAGCAGCCAAGTTTGGAAAAACTACACCTTC
>TRBV19|few|TRBJ1-2|.
CASRDQGRDGYTF
TGTGCCAGTAGGGATCAGGGGAGGGATGGCTACACCTTC
>TRBV5-1|.|TRBJ2-5|TRBD1
CASRTAGTGQETQYF
TGCGCCAGCAGAACCGCCGGGACAGGCCAAGAGACCCAGTACTTC
>TRBV11-2|.|TRBJ2-1|.
CASSPRDFSNNEQFF
TGTGCCAGCAGCCCCCGGGACTTCTCCAACAATGAGCAGTTCTTC
>TRBV6-1|many|TRBJ1-1|.
CASSEEGWNTEAFF
TGTGCCAGCAGTGAAGAGGGTTGGAACACTGAAGCTTTCTTT
>TRBV19|once|TRBJ1-1|.
CASSIPGGMNTEAFF
TGTGCCAGTAGTATCCCGGGGGGTATGAACACTGAAGCTTTCTTT
>TRBV27|.|TRBJ2-2|.
CASSLLFSGAGELFF
TGTGCCAGCAGTTTATTGTTCTCAGGCGCCGGGGAGCTGTTTTTT
>TRBV7-2|.|TRBJ2-7|TRBD1
CASTKKVVTGGTYEQYF
TGTGCCAGCACTAAAAAGGTCGTGACAGGGGGGACCTACGAGCAGTACTTC
>TRBV6-1|few|TRBJ2-7|TRBD1
CASRHSGTGGYEQYF
TGTGCCAGCAGACACTCCGGGACAGGGGGCTACGAGCAGTACTTC
>TRBV27|few|TRBJ1-1|TRBD1
CASMGQGFKNAEAFF
TGTGCCAGCATGGGACAGGGGTTTAAGAACGCTGAAGCTTTCTTT
>TRBV10-1|.|TRBJ2-7|.
CASSETAVGSSYEQYF
TGCGCCAGCAGTGAGACCGCTGTGGGATCGTCCTACGAGCAGTACTTC
>TRBV29-1|.|TRBJ1-2|.
CSVDRSADGYTF
TGCAGCGTTGATCGGTCAGCCGATGGCTACACCTTC
>TRBV19|.|TRBJ1-6|TRBD1
CASGIPRQGARNSPLHF
TGTGCCAGTGGTATCCCAAGACAGGGGGCTCGGAATTCACCCCTCCACTTT
>TRBV9|few|TRBJ1-2|.
CASSGGAGLGYTF
TGTGCCAGCAGCGGAGGTGCTGGCCTAGGCTACACCTTC
>TRBV6-1|.|TRBJ1-5|.
CASSRSGGAPYSNQPQHF
TGTGCCAGCAGTCGCTCGGGCGGGGCTCCTTATAGCAATCAGCCCCAGCATTTT
>TRBV12-3/TRBV12-4|many|TRBJ2-7|TRBD2
CASSSGGPAYEQYF
TGTGCCAGCAGTAGCGGGGGGCCCGCCTACGAGCAGTACTTC
>TRBV3-1|many|TRBJ2-5|TRBD2
CASSRPSGGSDETQYF
TGTGCCAGCAGCCGACCAAGCGGGGGGTCGGATGAAACCCAGTACTTC
>TRBV3-1|many|TRBJ2-5|TRBD2
CASSLAGGGYQETQYF
TGTGCCAGCAGCCTAGCGGGGGGGGGTTACCAAGAGACCCAGTACTTC
>TRBV9|.|TRBJ2-3|TRBD2
CASSGISGGSSGTDTQYF
TGTGCCAGCAGCGGAATTAGCGGGGGGAGTTCTGGCACAGATACGCAGTATTTT
>TRBV6-2/TRBV6-3|.|TRBJ1-5|TRBD1
CASSQMTGGQNQPQHF
TGTGCCAGCAGTCAGATGACAGGGGGCCAAAATCAGCCCCAGCATTTT
>TRBV5-1|.|TRBJ1-3|.
CASSLDSYSGNTMYF
TGTGCCAGCAGCTTAGACAGTTACTCTGGAAACACCATGTATTTT
>TRBV27|.|TRBJ1-5|TRBD1
CASSELGRGHVGQPQHF
TGTGCCAGCAGTGAACTGGGCAGGGGGCATGTGGGTCAGCCCCAGCATTTT
>TRBV27|once|TRBJ1-2|.
CATSDPGHGNYGYTF
TGTGCCACCAGTGACCCGGGGCACGGGAACTATGGCTACACCTTC
>TRBV5-4|many|TRBJ1-6|.
CASSPTGDAVFPLHF
TGTGCCAGCAGCCCTACGGGGGACGCTGTTTTCCCCCTCCACTTT
>TRBV12-3/TRBV12-4|many|TRBJ1-4|TRBD1
CASTRRDRANEKLFF
TGTGCCAGCACGCGACGGGACAGAGCAAATGAAAAACTGTTTTTT
>TRBV18|many|TRBJ2-7|.
CASSPGVGYEQYF
TGTGCCAGCTCACCAGGCGTAGGTTACGAGCAGTACTTC
>TRBV14|few|TRBJ1-1|.
CASSQDLKNTEAFF
TGTGCCAGCAGCCAGGACCTAAAGAACACTGAAGCTTTCTTT
>TRBV6-1|.|TRBJ1-5|.
CASSRNLLAGGNQPQHF
TGTGCCAGCAGCCGCAATCTATTGGCAGGGGGCAATCAGCCCCAGCATTTT
>TRBV4-1|.|TRBJ1-1|.
CASSQEGLREAFF
TGCGCCAGCAGCCAAGAGGGGTTACGCGAAGCTTTCTTT
>TRBV7-9|many|TRBJ2-6|.
CATLLGGPGANVLTF
TGTGCCACCCTACTCGGGGGCCCTGGGGCCAACGTCCTGACTTTC
>TRBV9|.|TRBJ2-5|.
CASSVLATQETQYF
TGTGCCAGCAGCGTACTAGCGACCCAAGAGACCCAGTACTTC
>TRBV30|few|TRBJ1-6|.
CAWSVRRVALHF
TGTGCCTGGAGTGTACGCCGAGTGGCCCTCCACTTT
>TRBV5-4|once|TRBJ2-2|TRBD1
CASSINRGSNTGELFF
TGTGCCAGCAGCATCAACAGGGGATCGAACACCGGGGAGCTGTTTTTT
>TRBV3-1|few|TRBJ1-1|TRBD1
CASSQTGGTTEAFF
TGTGCCAGCAGCCAGACAGGGGGCACCACTGAAGCTTTCTTT
>TRBV13|many|TRBJ2-4|.
CASSLGGKMDIQYF
TGTGCCAGCAGCTTAGGGGGAAAGATGGACATTCAGTACTTC
>TRBV5-6|.|TRBJ1-1|.
CASSLVSDTEAFF
TGTGCCAGCAGCTTGGTTTCGGACACTGAAGCTTTCTTT